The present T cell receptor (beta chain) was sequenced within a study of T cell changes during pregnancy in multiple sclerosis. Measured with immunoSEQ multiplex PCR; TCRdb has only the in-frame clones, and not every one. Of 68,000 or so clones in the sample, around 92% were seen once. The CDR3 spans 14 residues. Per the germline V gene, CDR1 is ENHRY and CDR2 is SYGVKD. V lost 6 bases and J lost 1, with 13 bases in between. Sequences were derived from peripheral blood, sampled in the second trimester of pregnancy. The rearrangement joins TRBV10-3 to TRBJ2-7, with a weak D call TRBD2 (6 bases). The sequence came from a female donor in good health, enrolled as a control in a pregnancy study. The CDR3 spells CAIRGDRGSYEQYF. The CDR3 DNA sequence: TGTGCCATCAGGGGGGACCGGGGGTCCTACGAGCAGTACTTC.